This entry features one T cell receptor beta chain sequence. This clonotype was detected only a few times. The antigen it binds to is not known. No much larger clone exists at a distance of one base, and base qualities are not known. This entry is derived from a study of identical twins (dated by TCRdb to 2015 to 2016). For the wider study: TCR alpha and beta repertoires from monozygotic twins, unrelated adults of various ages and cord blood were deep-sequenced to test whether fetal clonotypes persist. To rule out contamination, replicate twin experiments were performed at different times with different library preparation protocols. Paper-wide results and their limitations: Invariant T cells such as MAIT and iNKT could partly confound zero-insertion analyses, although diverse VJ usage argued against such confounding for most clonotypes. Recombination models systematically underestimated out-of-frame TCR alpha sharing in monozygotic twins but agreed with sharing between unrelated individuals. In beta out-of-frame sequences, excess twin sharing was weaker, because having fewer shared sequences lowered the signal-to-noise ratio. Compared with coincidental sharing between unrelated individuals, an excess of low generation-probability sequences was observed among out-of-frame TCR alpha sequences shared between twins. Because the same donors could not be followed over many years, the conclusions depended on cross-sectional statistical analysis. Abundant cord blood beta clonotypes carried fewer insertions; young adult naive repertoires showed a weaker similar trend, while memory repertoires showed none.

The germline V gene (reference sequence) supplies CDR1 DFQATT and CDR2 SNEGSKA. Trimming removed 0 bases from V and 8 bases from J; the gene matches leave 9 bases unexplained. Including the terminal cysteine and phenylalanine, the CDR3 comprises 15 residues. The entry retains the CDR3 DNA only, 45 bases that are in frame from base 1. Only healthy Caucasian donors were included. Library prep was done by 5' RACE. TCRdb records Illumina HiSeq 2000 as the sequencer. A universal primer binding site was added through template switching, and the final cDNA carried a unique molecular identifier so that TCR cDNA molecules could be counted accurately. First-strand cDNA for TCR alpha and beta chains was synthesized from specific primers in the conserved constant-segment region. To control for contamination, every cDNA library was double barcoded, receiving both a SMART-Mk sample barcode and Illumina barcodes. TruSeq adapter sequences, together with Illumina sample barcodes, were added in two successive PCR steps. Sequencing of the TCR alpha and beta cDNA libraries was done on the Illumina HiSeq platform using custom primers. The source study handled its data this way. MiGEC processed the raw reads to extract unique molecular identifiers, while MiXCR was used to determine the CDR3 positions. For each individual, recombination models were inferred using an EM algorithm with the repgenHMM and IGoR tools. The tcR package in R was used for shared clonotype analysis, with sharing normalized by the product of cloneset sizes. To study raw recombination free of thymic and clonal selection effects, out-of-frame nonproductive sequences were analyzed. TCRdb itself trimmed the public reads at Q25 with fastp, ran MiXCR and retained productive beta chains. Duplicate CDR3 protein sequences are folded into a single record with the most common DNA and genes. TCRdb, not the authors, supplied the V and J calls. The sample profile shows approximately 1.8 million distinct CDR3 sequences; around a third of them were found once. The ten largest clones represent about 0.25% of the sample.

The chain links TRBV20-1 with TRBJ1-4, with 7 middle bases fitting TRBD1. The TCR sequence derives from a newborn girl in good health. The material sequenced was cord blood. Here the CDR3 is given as CSARETTGVAEKLFF. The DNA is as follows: TGCAGTGCTAGAGAAACCACAGGGGTCGCGGAAAAACTGTTTTTT.